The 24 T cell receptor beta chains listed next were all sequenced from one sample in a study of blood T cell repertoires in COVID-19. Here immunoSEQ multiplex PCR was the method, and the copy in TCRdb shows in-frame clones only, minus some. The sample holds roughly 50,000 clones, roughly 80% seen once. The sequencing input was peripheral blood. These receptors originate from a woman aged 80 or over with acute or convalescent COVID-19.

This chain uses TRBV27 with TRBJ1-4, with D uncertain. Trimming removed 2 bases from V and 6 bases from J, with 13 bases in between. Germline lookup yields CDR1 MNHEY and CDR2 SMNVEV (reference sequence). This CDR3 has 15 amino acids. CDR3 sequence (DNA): TGTGCCAGCAGTTTAGCGGGCAGGTTGGATGAAAAACTGTTTTTT. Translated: CASSLAGRLDEKLFF.

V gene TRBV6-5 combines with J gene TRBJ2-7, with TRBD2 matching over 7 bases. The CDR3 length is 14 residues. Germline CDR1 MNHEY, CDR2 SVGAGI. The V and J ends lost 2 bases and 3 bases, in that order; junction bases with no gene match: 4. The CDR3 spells CASSYLGGDYEQYF. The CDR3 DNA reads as TGTGCCAGCAGTTACCTGGGAGGGGACTACGAGCAGTACTTC.

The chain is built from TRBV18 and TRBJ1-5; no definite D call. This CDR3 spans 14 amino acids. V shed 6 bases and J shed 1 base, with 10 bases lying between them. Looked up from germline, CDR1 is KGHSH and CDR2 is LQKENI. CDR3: CASSLRESNQPQHF. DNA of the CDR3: TGTGCCAGCTCTCTCCGGGAGAGCAATCAGCCCCAGCATTTT.

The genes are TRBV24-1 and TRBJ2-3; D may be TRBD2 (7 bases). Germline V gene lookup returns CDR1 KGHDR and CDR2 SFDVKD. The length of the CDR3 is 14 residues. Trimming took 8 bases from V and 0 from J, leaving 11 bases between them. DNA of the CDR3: TGTGCCACCACTAAGGGGGGGAGCACAGATACGCAGTATTTT. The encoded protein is CATTKGGSTDTQYF.

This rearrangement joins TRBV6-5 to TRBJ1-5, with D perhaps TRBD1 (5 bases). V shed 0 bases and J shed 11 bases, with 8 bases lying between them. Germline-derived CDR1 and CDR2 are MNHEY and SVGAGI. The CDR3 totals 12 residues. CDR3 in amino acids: CASSYSTGAQHF. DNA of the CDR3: TGTGCCAGCAGTTACTCGACGGGGGCCCAGCATTTT.

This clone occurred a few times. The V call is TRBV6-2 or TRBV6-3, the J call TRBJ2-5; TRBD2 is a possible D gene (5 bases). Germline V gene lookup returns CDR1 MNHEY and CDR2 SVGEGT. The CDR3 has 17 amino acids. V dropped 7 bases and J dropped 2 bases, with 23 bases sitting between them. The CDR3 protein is CASTPALSSVGQETQYF. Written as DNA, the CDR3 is TGTGCCAGCACCCCAGCCCTCAGTAGCGTGGGGCAAGAGACCCAGTACTTC.

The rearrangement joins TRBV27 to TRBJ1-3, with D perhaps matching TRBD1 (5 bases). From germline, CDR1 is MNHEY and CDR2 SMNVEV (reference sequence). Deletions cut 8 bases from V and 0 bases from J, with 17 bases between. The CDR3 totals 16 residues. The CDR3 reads CASANVYRSSGNTIYF. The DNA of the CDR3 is TGTGCCAGCGCTAACGTTTACAGGAGCTCTGGAAACACCATATATTTT.

CDR3 DNA: TGTGCCAGCAGTTTACAGGCTAGCCACAGGGGCAATGAGCAGTTCTTC. It yields the protein CASSLQASHRGNEQFF. The rearrangement joins TRBV27 to TRBJ2-1, with TRBD1 identical over 7 bases. The CDR3 sequence is 16 residues long. The J segment lost 6 bases and the V segment lost 2 bases, leaving 10 bases of the junction unmatched. Per germline, CDR1 MNHEY and CDR2 SMNVEV (reference sequence).

In DNA form, the CDR3 reads TGTGCCAGTAGTATAGGAGGGACAGGGCCCGGGGAGCTGTTTTTT. It is translated as CASSIGGTGPGELFF. The chain has TRBV19 and TRBJ2-2, with 9 bases identical to TRBD1. The CDR3 is 15 amino acids. V gave up 1 base and J gave up 6 bases; unmatched junction bases: 3. Germline V CDR1 and CDR2: LNHDA, SQIVND (reference sequence).

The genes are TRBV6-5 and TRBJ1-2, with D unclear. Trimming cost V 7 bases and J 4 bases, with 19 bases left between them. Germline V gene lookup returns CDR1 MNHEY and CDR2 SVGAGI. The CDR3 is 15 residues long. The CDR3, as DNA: TGTGCCAGCATGGAGGTGACCCGGCGAGGCTATGGCTACACCTTC. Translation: CASMEVTRRGYGYTF.

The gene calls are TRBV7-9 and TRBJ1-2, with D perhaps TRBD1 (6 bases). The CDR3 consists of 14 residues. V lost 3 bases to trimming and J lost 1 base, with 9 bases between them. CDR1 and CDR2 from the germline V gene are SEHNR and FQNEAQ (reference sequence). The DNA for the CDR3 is TGTGCCAGCAGCTTCGGACAGAGTAACTATGGCTACACCTTC. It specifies CASSFGQSNYGYTF.

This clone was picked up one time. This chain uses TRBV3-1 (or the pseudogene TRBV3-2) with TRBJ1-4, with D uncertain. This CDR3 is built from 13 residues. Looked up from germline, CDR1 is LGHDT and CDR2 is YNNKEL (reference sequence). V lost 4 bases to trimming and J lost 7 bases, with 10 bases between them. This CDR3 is CASSPKPGEKLFF. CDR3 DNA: TGTGCCAGCAGCCCCAAGCCGGGTGAAAAACTGTTTTTT.

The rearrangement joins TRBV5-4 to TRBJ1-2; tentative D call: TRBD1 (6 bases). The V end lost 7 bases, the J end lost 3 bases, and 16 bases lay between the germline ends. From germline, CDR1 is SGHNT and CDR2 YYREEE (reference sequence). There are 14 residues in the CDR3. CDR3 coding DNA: TGTGCCAGCGCCCCGGGCCAGGGGTACTATGGCTACACCTTC. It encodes CASAPGQGYYGYTF.

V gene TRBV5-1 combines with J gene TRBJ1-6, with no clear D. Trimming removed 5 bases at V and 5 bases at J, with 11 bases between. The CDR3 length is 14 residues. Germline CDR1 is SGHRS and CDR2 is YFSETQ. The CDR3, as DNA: TGCGCCAGCAGTGGAACGGGTAATAATTCACCCCTCCACTTT. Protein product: CASSGTGNNSPLHF.

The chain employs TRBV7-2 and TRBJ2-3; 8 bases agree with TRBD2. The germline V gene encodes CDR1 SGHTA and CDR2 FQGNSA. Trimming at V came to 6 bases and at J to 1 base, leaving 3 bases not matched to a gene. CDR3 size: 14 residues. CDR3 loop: CASSGAGGTDTQYF. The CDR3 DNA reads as TGTGCCAGCAGTGGAGCGGGGGGCACAGATACGCAGTATTTT.

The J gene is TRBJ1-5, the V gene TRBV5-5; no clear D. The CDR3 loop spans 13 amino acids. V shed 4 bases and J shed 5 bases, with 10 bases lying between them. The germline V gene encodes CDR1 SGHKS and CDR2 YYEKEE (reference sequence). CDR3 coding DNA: TGTGCCAGCAGCCCGATGCCGGATCAGCCCCAGCATTTT. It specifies CASSPMPDQPQHF.

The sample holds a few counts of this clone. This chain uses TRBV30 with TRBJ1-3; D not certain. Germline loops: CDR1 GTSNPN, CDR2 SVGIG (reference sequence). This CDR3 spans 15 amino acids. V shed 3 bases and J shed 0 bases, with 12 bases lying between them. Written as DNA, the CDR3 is TGTGCCTGGAGCTATAGAGGGTACTCTGGAAACACCATATATTTT. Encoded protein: CAWSYRGYSGNTIYF.

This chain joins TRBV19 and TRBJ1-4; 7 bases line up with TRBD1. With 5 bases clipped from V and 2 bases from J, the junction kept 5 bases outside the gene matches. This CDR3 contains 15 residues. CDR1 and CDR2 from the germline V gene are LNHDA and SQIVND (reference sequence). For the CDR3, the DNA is TGTGCCAGTAGTTTCGCAGGGGGGACTAATGAAAAACTGTTTTTT. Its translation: CASSFAGGTNEKLFF. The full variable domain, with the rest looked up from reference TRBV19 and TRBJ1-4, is DGGITQSPKYLFRKEGQNVTLSCEQNLNHDAMYWYRQDPGQGLRLIYYSQIVNDFQKGDIAEGYSVSREKKESFPLTVTSAQKNPTAFYLCASSFAGGTNEKLFFGSGTQLSVL.

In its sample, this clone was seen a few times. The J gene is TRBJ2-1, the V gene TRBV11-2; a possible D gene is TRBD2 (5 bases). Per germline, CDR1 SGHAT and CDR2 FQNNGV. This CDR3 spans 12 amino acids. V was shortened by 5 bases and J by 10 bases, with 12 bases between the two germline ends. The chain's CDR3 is CASSRTGVEQFF. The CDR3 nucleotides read TGTGCCAGCAGCCGCACCGGGGTCGAGCAGTTCTTC.

The CDR3 here is CASRQGNYGYTF. The CDR3 DNA reads as TGTGCCAGCAGACAGGGAAACTATGGCTACACCTTC. The rearrangement links TRBV3-1 (or the pseudogene TRBV3-2) to TRBJ1-2, with D perhaps TRBD1 (6 bases). Trimming left V 6 bases short and J 2 bases short, with 7 bases between. CDR1 LGHDT and CDR2 YNNKEL come from the germline V gene (reference sequence). The CDR3 has 12 residues.

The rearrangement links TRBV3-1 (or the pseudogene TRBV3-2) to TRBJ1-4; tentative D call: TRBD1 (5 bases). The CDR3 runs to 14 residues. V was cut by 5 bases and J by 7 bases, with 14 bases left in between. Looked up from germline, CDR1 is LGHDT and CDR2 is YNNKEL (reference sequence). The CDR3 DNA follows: TGTGCCAGCAGCAGCAGGGTAGAACCTGAAAAACTGTTTTTT. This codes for CASSSRVEPEKLFF.

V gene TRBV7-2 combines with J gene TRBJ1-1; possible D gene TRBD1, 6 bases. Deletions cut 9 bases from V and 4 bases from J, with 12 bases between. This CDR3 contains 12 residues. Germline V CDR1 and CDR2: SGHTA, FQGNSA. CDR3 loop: CASVQGTTEAFF. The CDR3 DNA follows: TGTGCCAGTGTACAGGGTACCACTGAAGCTTTCTTT.

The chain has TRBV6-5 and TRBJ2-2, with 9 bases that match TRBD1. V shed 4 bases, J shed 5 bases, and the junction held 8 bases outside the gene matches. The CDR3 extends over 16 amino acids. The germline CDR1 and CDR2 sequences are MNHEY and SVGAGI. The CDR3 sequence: CASSWQQGAGTGELFF. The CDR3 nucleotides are TGTGCCAGCAGTTGGCAACAGGGGGCTGGGACCGGGGAGCTGTTTTTT.

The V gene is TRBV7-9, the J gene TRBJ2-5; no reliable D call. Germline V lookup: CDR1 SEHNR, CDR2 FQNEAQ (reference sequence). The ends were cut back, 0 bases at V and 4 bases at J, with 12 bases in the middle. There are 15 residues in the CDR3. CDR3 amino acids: CASSLARSPGETQYF. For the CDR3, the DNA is TGTGCCAGCAGCTTAGCGAGGAGCCCCGGAGAGACCCAGTACTTC.